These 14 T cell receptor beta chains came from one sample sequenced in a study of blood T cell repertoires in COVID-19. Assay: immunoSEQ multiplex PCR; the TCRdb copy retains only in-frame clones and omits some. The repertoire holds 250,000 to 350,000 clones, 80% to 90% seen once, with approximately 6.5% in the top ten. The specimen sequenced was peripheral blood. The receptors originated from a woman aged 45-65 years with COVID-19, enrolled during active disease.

The CDR3 coding sequence is TGTGCCAGCTCACGCACGGGAATGAACACTGAAGCTTTCTTT. It encodes CASSRTGMNTEAFF. This chain uses TRBV18 with TRBJ1-1; D is unresolved. Trimming left V 4 bases short and J 0 bases short, with 9 bases between. Germline V gives CDR1 KGHSH, CDR2 LQKENI. The CDR3 contains 14 residues.

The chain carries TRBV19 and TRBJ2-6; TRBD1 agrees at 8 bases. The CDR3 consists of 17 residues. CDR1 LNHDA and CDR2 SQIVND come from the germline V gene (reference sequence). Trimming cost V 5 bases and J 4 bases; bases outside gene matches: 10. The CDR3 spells CASSPGQGASGANVLTF. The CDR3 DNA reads TGTGCCAGTAGTCCGGGGCAGGGGGCCTCCGGGGCCAACGTCCTGACTTTC.

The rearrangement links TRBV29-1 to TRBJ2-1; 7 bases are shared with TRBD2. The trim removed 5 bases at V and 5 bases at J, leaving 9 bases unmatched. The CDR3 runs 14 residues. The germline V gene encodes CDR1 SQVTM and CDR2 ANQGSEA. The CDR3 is CSVSGRERNNEQFF. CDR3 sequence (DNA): TGCAGCGTTTCCGGGCGGGAGCGTAACAATGAGCAGTTCTTC.

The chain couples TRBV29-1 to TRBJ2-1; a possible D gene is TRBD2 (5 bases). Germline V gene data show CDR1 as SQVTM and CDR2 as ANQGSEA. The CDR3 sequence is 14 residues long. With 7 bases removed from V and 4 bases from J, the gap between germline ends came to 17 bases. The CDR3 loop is CSAEGAVFYNEQFF. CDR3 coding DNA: TGCAGCGCCGAGGGAGCGGTTTTTTACAATGAGCAGTTCTTC.

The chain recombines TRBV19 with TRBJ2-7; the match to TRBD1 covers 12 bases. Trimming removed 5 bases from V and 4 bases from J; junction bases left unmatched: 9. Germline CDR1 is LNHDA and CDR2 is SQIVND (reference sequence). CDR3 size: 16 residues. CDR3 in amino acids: CASSRSGQGASYEQYF. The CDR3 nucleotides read TGTGCCAGTAGTCGTTCGGGACAGGGGGCGAGTTACGAGCAGTACTTC.

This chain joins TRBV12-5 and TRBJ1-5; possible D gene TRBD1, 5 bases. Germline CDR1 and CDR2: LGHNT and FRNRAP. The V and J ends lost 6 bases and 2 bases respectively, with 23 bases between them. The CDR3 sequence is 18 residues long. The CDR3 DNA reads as TGTGCTAGTGGCCGACTCCGTCTGTTCGGGGGGGGCAATCAGCCCCAGCATTTT. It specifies CASGRLRLFGGGNQPQHF.

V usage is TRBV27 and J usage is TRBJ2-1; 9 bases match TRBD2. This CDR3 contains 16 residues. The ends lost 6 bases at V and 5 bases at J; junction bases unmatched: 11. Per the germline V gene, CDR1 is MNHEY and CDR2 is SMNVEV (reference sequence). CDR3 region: CASRNWTSAKDNEQFF. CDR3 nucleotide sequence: TGTGCCAGCAGAAACTGGACTAGCGCGAAGGACAATGAGCAGTTCTTC.

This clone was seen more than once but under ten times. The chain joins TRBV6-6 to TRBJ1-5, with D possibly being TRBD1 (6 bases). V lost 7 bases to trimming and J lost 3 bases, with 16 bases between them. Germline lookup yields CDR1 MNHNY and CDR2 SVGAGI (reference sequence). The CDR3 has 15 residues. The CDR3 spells CASTGSGATNQPQHF. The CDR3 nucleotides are TGTGCCAGCACCGGCTCAGGGGCTACCAATCAGCCCCAGCATTTT.

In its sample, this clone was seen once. DNA for the CDR3: TGTGCCAGCAGTTATGGACCGGGACTTACAGGCGAGCAGTACTTC. Translated: CASSYGPGLTGEQYF. The chain uses TRBV6-5 and TRBJ2-7, with D perhaps TRBD2 (6 bases). V was pared by 3 bases and J by 6 bases, with 18 bases between. Germline assignment: CDR1 MNHEY and CDR2 SVGAGI. The CDR3 spans 15 residues.

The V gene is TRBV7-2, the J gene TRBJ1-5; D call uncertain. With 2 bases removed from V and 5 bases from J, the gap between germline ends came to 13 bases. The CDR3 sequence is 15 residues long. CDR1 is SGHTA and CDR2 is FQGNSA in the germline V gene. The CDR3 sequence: CASSLSGYDDQPQHF. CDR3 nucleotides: TGTGCCAGCAGCTTATCCGGGTATGATGATCAGCCCCAGCATTTT.

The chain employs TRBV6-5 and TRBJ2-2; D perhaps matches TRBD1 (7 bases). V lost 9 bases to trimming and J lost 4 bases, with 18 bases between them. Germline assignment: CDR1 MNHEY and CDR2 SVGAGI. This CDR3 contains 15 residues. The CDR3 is CASTRRQGGTGELFF. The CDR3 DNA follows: TGTGCCAGTACCCGAAGACAGGGAGGCACCGGGGAGCTGTTTTTT.

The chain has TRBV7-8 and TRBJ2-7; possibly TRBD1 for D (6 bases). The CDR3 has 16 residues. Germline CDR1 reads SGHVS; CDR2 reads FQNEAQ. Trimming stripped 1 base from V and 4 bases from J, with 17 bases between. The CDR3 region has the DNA TGTGCCAGCAGCTTAGGTGGCGGGCAGGGGAGTTACGAGCAGTACTTC. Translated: CASSLGGGQGSYEQYF.

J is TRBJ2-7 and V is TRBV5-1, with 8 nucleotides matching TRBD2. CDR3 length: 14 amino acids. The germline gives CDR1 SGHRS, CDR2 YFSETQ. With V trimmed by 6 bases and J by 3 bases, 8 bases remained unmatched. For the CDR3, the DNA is TGCGCCAGCAACAGAGCGGGAGTCGGCTACGAGCAGTACTTC. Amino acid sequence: CASNRAGVGYEQYF.

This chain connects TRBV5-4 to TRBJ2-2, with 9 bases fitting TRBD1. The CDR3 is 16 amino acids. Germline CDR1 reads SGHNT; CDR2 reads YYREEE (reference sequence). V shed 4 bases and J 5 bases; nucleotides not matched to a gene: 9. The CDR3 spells CASSRIAGQGTGELFF. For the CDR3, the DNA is TGTGCCAGCAGCCGGATTGCCGGACAGGGGACCGGGGAGCTGTTTTTT. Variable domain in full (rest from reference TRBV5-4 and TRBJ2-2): ETGVTQSPTHLIKTRGQQVTLRCSSQSGHNTVSWYQQALGQGPQFIFQYYREEENGRGNFPPRFSGLQFPNYSSELNVNALELDDSALYLCASSRIAGQGTGELFFGEGSRLTVL.